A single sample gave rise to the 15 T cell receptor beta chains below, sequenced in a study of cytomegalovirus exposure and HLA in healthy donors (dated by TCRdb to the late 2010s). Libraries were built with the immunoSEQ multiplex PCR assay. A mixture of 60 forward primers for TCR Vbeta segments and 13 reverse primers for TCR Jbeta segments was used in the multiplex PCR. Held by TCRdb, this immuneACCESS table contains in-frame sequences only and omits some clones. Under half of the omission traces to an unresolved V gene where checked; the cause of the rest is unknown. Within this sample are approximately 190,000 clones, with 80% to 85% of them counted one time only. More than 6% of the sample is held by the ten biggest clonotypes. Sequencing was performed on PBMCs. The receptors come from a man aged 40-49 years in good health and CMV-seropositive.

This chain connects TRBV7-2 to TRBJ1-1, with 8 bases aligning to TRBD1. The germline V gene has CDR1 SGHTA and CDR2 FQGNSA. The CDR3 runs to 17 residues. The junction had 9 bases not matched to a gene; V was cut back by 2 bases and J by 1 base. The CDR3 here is CASSLISAGGGNTEAFF. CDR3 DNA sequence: TGTGCCAGCAGCTTAATCTCCGCAGGGGGCGGGAACACTGAAGCTTTCTTT.

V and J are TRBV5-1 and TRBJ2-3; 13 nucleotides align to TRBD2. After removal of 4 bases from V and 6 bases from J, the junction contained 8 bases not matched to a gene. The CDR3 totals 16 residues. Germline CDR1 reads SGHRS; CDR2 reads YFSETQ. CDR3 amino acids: CASSPGLAGRVDTQYF. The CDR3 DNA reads TGCGCCAGCAGCCCGGGACTAGCGGGGAGGGTGGATACGCAGTATTTT. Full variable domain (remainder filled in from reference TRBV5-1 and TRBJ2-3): KAGVTQTPRYLIKTRGQQVTLSCSPISGHRSVSWYQQTPGQGLQFLFEYFSETQRNKGNFPGRFSGRQFSNSRSEMNVSTLELGDSALYLCASSPGLAGRVDTQYFGPGTRLTVL.

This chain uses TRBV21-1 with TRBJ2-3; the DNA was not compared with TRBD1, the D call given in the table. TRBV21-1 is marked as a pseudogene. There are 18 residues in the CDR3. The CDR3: CASSTTGYFWAFTDTQYF. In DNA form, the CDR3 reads TGTGCCAGCAGCACGACAGGGTACTTTTGGGCCTTCACAGATACGCAGTATTTT.

The CDR3 loop reads CSVQGLNYEQYF. CDR3 nucleotide sequence: TGCAGCGTGCAAGGACTGAACTACGAGCAGTACTTC. The chain carries TRBV29-1 and TRBJ2-7; D may be TRBD2 (5 bases). The CDR3 sequence is 12 residues long. Germline loops: CDR1 SQVTM, CDR2 ANQGSEA. Trimming stripped 6 bases from V and 3 bases from J, with 12 bases between.

The CDR3 sequence is CASSFREVLLIGELFF. Written as DNA, the CDR3 is TGTGCCAGCAGCTTTAGAGAGGTTCTTCTGATCGGGGAGCTGTTTTTT. The genes are TRBV7-2 and TRBJ2-2; no clear D gene. The CDR3 runs 16 residues. The germline gives CDR1 SGHTA, CDR2 FQGNSA. The V gene lost 3 bases and the J gene lost 7 bases, with 18 bases spanning the gap.

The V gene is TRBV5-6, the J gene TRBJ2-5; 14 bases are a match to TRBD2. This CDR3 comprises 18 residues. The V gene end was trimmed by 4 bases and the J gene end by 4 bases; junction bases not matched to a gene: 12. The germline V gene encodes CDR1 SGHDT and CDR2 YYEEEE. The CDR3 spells CASSARLAGGLLGETQYF. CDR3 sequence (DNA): TGTGCCAGCAGCGCAAGACTAGCGGGGGGGCTCCTGGGAGAGACCCAGTACTTC.

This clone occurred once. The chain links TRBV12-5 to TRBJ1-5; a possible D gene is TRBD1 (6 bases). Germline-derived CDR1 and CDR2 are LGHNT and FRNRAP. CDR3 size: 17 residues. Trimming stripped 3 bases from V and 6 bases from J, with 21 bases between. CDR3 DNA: TGTGCTAGTGGTTTACTCCCCGGAAGGGGGTTCAGTCAGCCCCAGCATTTT. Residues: CASGLLPGRGFSQPQHF.

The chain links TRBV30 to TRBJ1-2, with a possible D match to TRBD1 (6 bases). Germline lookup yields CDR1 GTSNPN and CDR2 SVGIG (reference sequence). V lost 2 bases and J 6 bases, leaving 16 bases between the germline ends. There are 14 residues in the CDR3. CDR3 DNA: TGTGCCTGGAGTCCCCGGACAGTCTCGGATGGCTACACCTTC. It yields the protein CAWSPRTVSDGYTF.

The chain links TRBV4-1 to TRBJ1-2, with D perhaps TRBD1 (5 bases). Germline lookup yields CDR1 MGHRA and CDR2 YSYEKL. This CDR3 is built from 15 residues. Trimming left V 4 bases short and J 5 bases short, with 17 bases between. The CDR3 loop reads CASSPRRQISYGYTF. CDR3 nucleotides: TGCGCCAGCAGCCCCCGAAGACAGATTTCTTATGGCTACACCTTC.

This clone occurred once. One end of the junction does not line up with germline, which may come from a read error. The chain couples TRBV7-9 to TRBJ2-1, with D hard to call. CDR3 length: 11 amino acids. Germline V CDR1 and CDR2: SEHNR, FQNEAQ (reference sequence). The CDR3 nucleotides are TGTTCCAGCAGCTTAGAACTCCCGCAGTTCTTC. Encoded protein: CSSSLELPQFF.

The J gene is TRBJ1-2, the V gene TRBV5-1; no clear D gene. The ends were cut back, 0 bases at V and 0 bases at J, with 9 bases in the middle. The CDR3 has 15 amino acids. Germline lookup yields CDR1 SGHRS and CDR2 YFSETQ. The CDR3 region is CASSLEPGSNYGYTF. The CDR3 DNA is TGCGCCAGCAGCTTGGAGCCGGGATCTAACTATGGCTACACCTTC.

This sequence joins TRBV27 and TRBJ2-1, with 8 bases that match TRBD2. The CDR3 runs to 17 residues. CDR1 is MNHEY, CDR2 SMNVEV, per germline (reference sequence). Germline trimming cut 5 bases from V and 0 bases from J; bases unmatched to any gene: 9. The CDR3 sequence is CASSRTMGLVSYNEQFF. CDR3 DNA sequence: TGTGCCAGCAGTCGAACTATGGGACTAGTCTCCTACAATGAGCAGTTCTTC.

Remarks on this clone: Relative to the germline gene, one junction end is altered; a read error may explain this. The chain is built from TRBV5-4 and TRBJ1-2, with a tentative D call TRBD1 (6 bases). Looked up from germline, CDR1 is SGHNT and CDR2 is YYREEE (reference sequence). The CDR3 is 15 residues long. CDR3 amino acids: CASSLDMDSNYGYTF. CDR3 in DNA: TGTGCCAGCAGCCTGGATATGGACAGCAACTACGGCTACACCTTC.

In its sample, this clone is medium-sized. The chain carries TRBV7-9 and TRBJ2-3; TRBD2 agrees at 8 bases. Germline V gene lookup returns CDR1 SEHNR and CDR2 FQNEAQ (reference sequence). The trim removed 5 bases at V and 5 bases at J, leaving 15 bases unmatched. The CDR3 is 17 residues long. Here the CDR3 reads CASSPSGGGIGVDTQYF. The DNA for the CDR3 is TGTGCCAGCAGCCCTTCCGGGGGGGGCATCGGGGTAGATACGCAGTATTTT.

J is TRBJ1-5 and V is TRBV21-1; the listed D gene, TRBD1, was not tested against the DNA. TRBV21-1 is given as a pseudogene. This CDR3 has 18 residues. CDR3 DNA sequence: TGTGCCAGCAGCAAAGGACAGGGGGAGTTCTCCGGGGATCAGCCCCAGCATTTT. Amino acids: CASSKGQGEFSGDQPQHF.